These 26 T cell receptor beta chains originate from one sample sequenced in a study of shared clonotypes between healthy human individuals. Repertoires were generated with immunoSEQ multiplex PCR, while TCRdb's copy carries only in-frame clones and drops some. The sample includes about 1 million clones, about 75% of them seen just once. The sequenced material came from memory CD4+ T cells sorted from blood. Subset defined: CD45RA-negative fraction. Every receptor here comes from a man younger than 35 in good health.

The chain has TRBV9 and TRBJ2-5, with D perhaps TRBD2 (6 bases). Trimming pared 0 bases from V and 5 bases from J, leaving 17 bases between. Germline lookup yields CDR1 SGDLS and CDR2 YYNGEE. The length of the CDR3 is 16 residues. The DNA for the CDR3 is TGTGCCAGCAGCGTAGGAGGACGGGGGACTGGCGAGACCCAGTACTTC. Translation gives CASSVGGRGTGETQYF.

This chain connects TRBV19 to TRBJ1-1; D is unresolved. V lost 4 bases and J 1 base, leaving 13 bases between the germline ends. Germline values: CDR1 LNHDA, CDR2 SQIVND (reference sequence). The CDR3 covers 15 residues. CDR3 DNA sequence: TGTGCCAGTAGTACGGCGAACGTCGCGAACACTGAAGCTTTCTTT. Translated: CASSTANVANTEAFF.

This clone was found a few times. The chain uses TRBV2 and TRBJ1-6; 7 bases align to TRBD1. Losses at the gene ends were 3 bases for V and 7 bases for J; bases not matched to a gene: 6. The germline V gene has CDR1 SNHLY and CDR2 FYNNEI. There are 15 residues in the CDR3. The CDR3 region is CASSDRGLGNSPLHF. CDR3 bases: TGTGCCAGCAGTGATAGGGGGCTTGGCAATTCACCCCTCCACTTT. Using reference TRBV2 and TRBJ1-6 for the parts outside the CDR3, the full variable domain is EPEVTQTPSHQVTQMGQEVILRCVPISNHLYFYWYRQILGQKVEFLVSFYNNEISEKSEIFDDQFSVERPDGSNFTLKIRSTKLEDSAMYFCASSDRGLGNSPLHFGNGTRLTVT.

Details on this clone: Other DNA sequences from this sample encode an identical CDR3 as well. Here the CDR3 reads CASTRDGSYEQYF. In DNA, the CDR3 is TGCGCCAGCACCAGGGACGGATCCTACGAGCAGTACTTC. The J gene is TRBJ2-7, the V gene TRBV5-1; the D gene could be TRBD1 or TRBD2 (5 bases each). Germline-derived CDR1 and CDR2 are SGHRS and YFSETQ. The CDR3 loop spans 13 amino acids. V lost 6 bases and J 1 base, leaving 11 bases between the germline ends.

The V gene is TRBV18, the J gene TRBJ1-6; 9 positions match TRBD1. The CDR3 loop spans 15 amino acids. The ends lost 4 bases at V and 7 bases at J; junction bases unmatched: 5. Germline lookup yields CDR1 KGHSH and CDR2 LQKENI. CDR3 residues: CASSLSGQGNSPLHF. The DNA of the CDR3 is TGTGCCAGCTCACTTAGTGGACAGGGGAATTCACCCCTCCACTTT.

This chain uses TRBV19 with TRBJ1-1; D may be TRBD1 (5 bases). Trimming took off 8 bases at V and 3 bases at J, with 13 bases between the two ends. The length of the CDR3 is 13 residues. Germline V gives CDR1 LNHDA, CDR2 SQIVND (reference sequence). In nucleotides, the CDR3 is TGTGCCAGTTCCACGACAGCTTACACTGAAGCTTTCTTT. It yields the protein CASSTTAYTEAFF. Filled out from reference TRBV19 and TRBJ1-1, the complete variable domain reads DGGITQSPKYLFRKEGQNVTLSCEQNLNHDAMYWYRQDPGQGLRLIYYSQIVNDFQKGDIAEGYSVSREKKESFPLTVTSAQKNPTAFYLCASSTTAYTEAFFGQGTRLTVV.

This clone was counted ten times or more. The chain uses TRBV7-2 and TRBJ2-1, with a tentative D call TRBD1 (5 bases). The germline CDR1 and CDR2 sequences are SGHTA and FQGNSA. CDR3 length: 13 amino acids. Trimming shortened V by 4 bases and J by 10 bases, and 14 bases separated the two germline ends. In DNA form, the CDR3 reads TGTGCCAGCAGCTCCCCGACAGTCGGGGAGCAGTTCTTC. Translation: CASSSPTVGEQFF.

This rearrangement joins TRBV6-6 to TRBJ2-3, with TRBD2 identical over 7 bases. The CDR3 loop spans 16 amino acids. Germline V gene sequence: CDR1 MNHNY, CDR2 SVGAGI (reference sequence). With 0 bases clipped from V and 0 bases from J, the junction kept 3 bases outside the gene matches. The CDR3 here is CASSYSASGSTDTQYF. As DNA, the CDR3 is TGTGCCAGCAGTTACTCCGCTAGCGGAAGCACAGATACGCAGTATTTT.

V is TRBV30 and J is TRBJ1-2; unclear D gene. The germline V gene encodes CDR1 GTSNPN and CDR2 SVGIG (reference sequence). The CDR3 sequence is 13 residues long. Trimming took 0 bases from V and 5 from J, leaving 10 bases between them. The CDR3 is CAWSVQKHYGYTF. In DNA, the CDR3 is TGTGCCTGGAGTGTACAGAAGCATTATGGCTACACCTTC.

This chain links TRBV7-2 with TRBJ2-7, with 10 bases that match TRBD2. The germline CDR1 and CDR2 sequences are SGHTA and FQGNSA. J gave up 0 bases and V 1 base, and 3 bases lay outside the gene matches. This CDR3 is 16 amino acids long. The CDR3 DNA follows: TGTGCCAGCAGCTTAGTTACTAGCGGGACCTCCTACGAGCAGTACTTC. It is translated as CASSLVTSGTSYEQYF.

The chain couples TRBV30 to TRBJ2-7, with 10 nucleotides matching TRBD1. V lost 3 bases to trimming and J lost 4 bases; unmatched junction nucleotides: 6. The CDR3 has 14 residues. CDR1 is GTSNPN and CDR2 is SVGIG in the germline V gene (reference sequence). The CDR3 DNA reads TGTGCCTGGAGGCCGGGACAGGGGATATACGAGCAGTACTTC. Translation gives CAWRPGQGIYEQYF.

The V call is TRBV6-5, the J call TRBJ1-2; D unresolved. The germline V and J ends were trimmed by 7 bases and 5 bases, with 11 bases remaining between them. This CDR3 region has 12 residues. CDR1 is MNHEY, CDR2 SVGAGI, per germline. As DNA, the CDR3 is TGTGCCAGCACTAAGATTCCATATGGCTACACCTTC. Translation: CASTKIPYGYTF.

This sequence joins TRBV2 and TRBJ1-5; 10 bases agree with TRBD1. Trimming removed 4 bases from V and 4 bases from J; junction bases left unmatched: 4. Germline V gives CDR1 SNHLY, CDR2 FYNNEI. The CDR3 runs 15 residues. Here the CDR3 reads CASSGVDRGNQPQHF. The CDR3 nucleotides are TGTGCCAGCAGTGGTGTGGACAGGGGGAATCAGCCCCAGCATTTT.

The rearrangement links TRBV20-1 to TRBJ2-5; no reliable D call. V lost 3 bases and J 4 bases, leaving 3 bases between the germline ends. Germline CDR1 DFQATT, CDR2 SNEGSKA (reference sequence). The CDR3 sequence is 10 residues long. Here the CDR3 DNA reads TGCAGTGCTAGTATAGAGACCCAGTACTTC. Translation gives CSASIETQYF.

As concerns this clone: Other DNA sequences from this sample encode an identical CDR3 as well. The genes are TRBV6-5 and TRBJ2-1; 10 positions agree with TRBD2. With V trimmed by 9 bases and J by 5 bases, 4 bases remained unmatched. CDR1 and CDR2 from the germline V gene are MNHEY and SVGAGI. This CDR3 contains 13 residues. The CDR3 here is CASRTSGNNEQFF. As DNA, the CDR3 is TGTGCCAGTAGGACTAGCGGAAACAATGAGCAGTTCTTC.

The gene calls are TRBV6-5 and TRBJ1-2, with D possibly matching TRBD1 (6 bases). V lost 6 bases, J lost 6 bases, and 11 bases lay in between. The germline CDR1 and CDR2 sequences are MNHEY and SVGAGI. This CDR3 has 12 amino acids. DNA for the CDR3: TGTGCCAGCAGAGGACAGTCAGATGGCTACACCTTC. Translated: CASRGQSDGYTF.

The CDR3 sequence is CASSTTGGPQETQYF. CDR3 bases: TGTGCCAGCAGCACAACAGGGGGCCCCCAAGAGACCCAGTACTTC. The V call is TRBV7-9, the J call TRBJ2-5; 9 nucleotides align to TRBD1. CDR3 length: 15 amino acids. V trimming: 5 bases; J trimming: 1 base; junction bases outside the gene matches: 5. Germline CDR1 reads SEHNR; CDR2 reads FQNEAQ (reference sequence).

The CDR3 DNA reads as TGTGCTTTCGGGAGTCAAGAGACCCAGTACTTC. Residues: CAFGSQETQYF. This chain links TRBV30 with TRBJ2-5; possibly TRBD2 for D (6 bases). Germline V CDR1 and CDR2: GTSNPN, SVGIG (reference sequence). This CDR3 region has 11 residues.

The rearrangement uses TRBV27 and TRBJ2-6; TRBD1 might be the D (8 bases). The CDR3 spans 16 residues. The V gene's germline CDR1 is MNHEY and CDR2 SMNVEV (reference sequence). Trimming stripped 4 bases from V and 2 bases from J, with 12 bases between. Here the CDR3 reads CASSYRGGAGANVLTF. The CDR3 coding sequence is TGTGCCAGCAGTTACAGGGGGGGGGCTGGGGCCAACGTCCTGACTTTC.

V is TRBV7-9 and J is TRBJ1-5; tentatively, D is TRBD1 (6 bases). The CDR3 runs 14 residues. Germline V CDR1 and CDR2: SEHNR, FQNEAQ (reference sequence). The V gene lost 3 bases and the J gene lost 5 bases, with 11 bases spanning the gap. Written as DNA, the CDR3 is TGTGCCAGCAGCTTTAGGGGGGAAGATCAGCCCCAGCATTTT. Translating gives CASSFRGEDQPQHF. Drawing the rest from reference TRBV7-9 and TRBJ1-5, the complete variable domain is DTGVSQNPRHKITKRGQNVTFRCDPISEHNRLYWYRQTLGQGPEFLTYFQNEAQLEKSRLLSDRFSAERPKGSFSTLEIQRTEQGDSAMYLCASSFRGEDQPQHFGDGTRLSIL.

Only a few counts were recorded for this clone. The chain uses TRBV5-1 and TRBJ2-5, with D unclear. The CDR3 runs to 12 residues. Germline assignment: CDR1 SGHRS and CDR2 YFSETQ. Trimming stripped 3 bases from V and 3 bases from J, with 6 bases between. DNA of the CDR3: TGCGCCAGCAGCTGGGATAAAGAGACCCAGTACTTC. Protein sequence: CASSWDKETQYF.

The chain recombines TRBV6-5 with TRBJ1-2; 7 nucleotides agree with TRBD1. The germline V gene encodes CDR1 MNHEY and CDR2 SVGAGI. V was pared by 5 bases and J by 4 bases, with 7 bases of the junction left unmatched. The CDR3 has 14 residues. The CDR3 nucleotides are TGTGCCAGCAGTGATTCGGGACAGAGCTATGGCTACACCTTC. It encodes CASSDSGQSYGYTF.

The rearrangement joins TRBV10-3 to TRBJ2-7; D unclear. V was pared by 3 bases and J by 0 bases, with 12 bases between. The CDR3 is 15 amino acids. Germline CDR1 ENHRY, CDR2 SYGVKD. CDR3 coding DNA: TGTGCCATCAGTGACGGTCCCCCGAGCTCCTACGAGCAGTACTTC. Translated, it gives CAISDGPPSSYEQYF.

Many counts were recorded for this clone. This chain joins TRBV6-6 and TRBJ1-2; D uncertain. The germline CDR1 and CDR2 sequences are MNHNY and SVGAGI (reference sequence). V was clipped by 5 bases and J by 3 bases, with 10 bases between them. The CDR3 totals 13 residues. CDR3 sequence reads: CASSPGRHYGYTF. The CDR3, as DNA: TGTGCCAGCAGTCCCGGCCGTCACTATGGCTACACCTTC.

CDR3 in amino acids: CASSLLRGAGSWNTEAFF. CDR3 sequence (DNA): TGTGCCAGTAGTCTTCTCCGGGGGGCAGGGTCTTGGAACACTGAAGCTTTCTTT. The V gene is TRBV19, the J gene TRBJ1-1; tentatively, D is TRBD1 (6 bases). V gave up 5 bases and J gave up 1 base, with 23 bases separating them. The CDR3 covers 18 residues. The germline V gene encodes CDR1 LNHDA and CDR2 SQIVND (reference sequence).

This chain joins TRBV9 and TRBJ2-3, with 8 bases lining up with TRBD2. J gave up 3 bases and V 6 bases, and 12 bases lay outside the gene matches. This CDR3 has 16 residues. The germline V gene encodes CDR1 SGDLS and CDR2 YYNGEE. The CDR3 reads CASNPDGTRGTDTQYF. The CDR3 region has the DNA TGTGCCAGCAACCCTGACGGGACTAGAGGGACAGATACGCAGTATTTT.